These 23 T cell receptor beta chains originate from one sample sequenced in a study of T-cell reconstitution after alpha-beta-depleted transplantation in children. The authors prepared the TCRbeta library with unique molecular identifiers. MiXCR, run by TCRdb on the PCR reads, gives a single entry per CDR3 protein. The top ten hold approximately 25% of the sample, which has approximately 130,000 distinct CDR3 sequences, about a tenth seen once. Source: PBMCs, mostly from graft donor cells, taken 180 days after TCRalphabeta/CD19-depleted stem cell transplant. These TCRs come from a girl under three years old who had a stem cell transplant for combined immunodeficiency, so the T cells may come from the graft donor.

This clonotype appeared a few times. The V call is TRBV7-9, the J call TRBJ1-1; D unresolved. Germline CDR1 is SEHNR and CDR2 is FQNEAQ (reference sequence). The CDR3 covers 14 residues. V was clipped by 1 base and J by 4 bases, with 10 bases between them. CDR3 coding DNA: TGTGCCAGCAGCTTAGAAGGGTGGGTCACTGAAGCTTTCTTT. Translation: CASSLEGWVTEAFF.

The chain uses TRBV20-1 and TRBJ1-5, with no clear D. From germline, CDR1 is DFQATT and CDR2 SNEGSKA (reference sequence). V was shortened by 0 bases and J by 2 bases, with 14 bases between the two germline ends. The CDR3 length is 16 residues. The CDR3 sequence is CSARDLYRGGNQPQHF. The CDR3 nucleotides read TGCAGTGCTAGAGATTTGTACCGTGGGGGCAATCAGCCCCAGCATTTT.

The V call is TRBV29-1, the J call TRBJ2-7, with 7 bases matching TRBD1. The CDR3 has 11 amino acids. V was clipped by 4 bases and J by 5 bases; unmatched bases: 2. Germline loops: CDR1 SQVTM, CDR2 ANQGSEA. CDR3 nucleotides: TGCAGCGTTGGGGACAGTCACGAGCAGTACTTC. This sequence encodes CSVGDSHEQYF.

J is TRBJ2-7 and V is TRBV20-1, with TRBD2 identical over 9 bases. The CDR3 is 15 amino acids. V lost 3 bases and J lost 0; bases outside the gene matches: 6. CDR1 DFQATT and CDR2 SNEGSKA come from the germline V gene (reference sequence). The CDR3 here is CSASGRGGFSYEQYF. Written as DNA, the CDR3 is TGCAGTGCTAGCGGGCGGGGGGGGTTCTCCTACGAGCAGTACTTC.

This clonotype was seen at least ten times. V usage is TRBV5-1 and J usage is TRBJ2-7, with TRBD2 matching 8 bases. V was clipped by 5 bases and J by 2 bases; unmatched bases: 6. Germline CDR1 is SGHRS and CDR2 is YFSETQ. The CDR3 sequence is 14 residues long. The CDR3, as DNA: TGCGCCAGCAGAGGTAGCGGGGCCCCCTACGAGCAGTACTTC. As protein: CASRGSGAPYEQYF.

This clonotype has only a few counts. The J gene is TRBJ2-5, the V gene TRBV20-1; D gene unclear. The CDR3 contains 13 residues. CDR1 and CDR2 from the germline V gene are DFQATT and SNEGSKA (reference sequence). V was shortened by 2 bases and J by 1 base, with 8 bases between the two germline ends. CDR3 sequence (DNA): TGCAGTGCTAGACCCGGGCTCCAAGAGACCCAGTACTTC. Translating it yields CSARPGLQETQYF.

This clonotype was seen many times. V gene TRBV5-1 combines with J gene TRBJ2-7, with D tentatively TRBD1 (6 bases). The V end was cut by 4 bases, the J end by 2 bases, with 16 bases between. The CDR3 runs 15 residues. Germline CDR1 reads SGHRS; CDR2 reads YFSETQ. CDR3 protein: CASSSLFGTTYEQYF. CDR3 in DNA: TGCGCCAGCAGCAGTCTTTTCGGGACAACCTACGAGCAGTACTTC.

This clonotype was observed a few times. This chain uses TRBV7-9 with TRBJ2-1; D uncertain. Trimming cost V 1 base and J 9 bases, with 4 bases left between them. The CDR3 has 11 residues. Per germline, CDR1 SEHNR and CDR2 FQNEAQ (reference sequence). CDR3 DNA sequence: TGTGCCAGCAGCTTAGTTCCTGAGCAGTTCTTC. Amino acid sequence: CASSLVPEQFF.

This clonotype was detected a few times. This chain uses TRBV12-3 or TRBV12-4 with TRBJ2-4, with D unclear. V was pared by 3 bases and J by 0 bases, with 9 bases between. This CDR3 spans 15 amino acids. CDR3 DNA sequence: TGTGCCAGCAGTTTCCGGATGATAGCCAAAAACATTCAGTACTTC. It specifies CASSFRMIAKNIQYF.

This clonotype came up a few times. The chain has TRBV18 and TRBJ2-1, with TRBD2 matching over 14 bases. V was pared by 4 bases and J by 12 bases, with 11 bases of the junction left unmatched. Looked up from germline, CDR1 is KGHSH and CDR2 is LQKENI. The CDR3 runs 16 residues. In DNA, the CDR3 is TGTGCCAGCTCACTTCTCGGGACTAGCGGGAGTAGGGTGCAGTTCTTC. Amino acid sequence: CASSLLGTSGSRVQFF.

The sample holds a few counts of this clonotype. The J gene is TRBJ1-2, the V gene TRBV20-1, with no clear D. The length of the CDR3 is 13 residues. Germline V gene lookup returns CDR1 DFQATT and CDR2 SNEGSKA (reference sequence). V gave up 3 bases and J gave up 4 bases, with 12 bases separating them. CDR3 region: CSARQQYFYGYTF. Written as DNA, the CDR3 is TGCAGTGCTAGGCAGCAATACTTCTATGGCTACACCTTC.

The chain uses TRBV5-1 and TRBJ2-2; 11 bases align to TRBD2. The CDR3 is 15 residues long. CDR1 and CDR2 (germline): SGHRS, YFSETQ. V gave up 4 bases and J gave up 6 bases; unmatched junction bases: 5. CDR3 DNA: TGCGCCAGCAGCGAACTAGCGGGAGAGGCCGGGGAGCTGTTTTTT. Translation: CASSELAGEAGELFF.

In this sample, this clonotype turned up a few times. CDR3 sequence (DNA): TGCGCCAGCGTGGCAGGGGAAACAGATACGCAGTATTTT. Amino acid sequence: CASVAGETDTQYF. This chain connects TRBV5-1 to TRBJ2-3; D is possibly TRBD1 (6 bases). V dropped 7 bases and J dropped 3 bases, with 12 bases sitting between them. The CDR3 length is 13 residues. CDR1 and CDR2 from the germline V gene are SGHRS and YFSETQ.

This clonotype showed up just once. For the CDR3, the DNA is TGTGCCAGCTCACCACCCGACAGGGGAATGGCGGAGACCCAGTACTTC. Translated: CASSPPDRGMAETQYF. The J gene is TRBJ2-5, the V gene TRBV18; 8 bases line up with TRBD1. The V segment lost 0 bases and the J segment 5 bases; nucleotides outside the gene matches: 8. The germline gives CDR1 KGHSH, CDR2 LQKENI. This CDR3 spans 16 amino acids.

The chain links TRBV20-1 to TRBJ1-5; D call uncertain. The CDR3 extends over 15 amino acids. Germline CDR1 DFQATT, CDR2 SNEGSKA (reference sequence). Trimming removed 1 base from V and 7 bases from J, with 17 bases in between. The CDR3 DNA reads TGCAGTGCTAGAGTGGAGGGCCCCTCGAGACAGCCCCAGCATTTT. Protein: CSARVEGPSRQPQHF.

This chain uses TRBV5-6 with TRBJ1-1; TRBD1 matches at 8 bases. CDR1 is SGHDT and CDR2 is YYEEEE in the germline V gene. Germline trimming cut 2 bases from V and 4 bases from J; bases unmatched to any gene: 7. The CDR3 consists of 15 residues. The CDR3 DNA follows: TGTGCCAGCAGCTTCCTGGACAGGGCGGGCACTGAAGCTTTCTTT. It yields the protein CASSFLDRAGTEAFF.

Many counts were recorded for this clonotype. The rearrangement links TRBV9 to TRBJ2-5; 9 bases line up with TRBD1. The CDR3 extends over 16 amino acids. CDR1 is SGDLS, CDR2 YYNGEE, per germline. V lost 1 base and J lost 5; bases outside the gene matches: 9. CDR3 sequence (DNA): TGTGCCAGCAGCGTAACCGGGACAGGGAATTGGGAGACCCAGTACTTC. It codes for CASSVTGTGNWETQYF. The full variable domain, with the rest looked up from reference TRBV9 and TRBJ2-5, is DSGVTQTPKHLITATGQRVTLRCSPRSGDLSVYWYQQSLDQGLQFLIQYYNGEERAKGNILERFSAQQFPDLHSELNLSSLELGDSALYFCASSVTGTGNWETQYFGPGTRLLVL.

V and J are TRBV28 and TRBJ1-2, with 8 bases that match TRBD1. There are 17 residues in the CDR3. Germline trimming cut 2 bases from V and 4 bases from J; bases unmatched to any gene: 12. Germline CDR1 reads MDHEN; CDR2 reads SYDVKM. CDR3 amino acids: CASSLGERQGSGYGYTF. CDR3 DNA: TGTGCCAGCAGTTTAGGAGAACGACAGGGGTCGGGCTATGGCTACACCTTC.

CDR3 coding DNA: TGTGCCAGCACCCTATCGGGGTACAATGAGCAGTTCTTC. Protein: CASTLSGYNEQFF. This chain connects TRBV12-3 or TRBV12-4 to TRBJ2-1, with D possibly being TRBD2 (5 bases). The CDR3 is 13 residues long. Trimming cost V 7 bases and J 4 bases, with 11 bases left between them.

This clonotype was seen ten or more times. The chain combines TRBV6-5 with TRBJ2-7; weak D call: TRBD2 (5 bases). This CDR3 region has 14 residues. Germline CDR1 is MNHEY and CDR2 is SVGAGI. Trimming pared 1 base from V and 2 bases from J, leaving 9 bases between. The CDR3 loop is CASSYWETTYEQYF. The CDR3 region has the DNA TGTGCCAGCAGTTACTGGGAGACCACCTACGAGCAGTACTTC.

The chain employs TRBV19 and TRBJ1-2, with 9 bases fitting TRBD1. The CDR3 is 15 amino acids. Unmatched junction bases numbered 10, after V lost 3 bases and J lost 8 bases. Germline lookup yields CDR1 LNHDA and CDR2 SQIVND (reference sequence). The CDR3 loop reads CASSMSGTGLGGYTF. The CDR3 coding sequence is TGTGCCAGTAGTATGTCCGGGACAGGGCTTGGCGGCTACACCTTC.

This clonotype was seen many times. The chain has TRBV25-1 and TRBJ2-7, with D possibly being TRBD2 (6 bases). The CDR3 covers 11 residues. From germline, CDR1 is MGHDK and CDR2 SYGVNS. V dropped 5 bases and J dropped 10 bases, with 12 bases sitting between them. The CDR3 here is CASSSTAGQYF. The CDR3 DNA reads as TGTGCCAGCAGTTCGACGGCGGGACAGTACTTC.

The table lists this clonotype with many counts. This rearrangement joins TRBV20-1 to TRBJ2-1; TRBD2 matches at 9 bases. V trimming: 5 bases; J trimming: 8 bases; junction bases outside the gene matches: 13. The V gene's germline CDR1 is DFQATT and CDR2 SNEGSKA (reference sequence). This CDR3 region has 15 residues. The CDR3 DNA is TGCAGTGCTGGATTTGGCGGGAGGGGCCTCGATGAGCAGTTCTTC. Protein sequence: CSAGFGGRGLDEQFF.